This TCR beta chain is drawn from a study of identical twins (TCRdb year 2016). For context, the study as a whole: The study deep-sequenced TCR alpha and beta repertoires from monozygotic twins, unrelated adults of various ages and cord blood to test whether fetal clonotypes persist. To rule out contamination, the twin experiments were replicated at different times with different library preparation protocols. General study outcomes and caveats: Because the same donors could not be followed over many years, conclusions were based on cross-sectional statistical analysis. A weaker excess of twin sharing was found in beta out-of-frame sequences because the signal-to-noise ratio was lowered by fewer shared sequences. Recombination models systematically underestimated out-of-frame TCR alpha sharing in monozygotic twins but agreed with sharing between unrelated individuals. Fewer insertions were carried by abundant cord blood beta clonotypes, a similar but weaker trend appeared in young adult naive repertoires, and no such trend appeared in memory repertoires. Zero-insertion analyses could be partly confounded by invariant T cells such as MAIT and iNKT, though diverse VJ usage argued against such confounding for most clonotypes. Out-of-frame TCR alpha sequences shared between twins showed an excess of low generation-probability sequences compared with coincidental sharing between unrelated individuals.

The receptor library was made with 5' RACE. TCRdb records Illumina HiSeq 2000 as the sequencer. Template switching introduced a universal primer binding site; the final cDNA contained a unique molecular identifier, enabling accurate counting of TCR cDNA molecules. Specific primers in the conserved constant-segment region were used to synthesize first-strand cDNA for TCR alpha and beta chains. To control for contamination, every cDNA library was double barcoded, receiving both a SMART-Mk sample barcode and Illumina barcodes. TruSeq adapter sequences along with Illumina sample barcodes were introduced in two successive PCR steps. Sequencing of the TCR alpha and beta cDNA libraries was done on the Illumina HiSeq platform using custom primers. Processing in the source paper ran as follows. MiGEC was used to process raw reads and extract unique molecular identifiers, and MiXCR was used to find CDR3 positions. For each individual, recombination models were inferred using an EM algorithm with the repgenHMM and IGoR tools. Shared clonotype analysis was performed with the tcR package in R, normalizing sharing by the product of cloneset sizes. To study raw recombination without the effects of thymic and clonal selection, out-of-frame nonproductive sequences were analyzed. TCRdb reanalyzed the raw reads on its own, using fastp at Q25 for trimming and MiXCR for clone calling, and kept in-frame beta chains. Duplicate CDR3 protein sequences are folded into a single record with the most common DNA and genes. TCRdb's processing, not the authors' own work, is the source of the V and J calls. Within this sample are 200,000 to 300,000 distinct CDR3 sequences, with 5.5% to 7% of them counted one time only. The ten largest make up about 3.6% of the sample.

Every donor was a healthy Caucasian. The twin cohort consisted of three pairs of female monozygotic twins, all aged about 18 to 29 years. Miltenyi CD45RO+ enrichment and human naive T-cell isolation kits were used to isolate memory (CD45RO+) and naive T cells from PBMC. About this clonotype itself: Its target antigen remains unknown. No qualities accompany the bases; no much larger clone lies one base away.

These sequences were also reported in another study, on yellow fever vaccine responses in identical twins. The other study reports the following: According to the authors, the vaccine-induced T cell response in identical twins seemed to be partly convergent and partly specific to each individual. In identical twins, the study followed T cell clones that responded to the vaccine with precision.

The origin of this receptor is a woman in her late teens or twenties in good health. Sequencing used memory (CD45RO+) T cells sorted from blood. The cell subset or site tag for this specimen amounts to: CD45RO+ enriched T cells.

The encoded CDR3 is CSALEGTGGTEAFF. In nucleotide form, the sequence is TGCAGTGCCCTTGAGGGGACAGGGGGAACTGAAGCTTTCTTT. The chain is made from TRBV20-1 and TRBJ1-1; 11 bases in the middle match TRBD1. The cysteine opens and the phenylalanine closes a CDR3 of 14 amino acids. Only the CDR3 part of the read is kept: 42 bases, read in frame from the first base. CDR1 and CDR2 are read off the germline V gene (reference sequence) as DFQATT and SNEGSKA. Ends trimmed: V by 6 bases, J by 5 bases; bases unmatched to a gene: 8.